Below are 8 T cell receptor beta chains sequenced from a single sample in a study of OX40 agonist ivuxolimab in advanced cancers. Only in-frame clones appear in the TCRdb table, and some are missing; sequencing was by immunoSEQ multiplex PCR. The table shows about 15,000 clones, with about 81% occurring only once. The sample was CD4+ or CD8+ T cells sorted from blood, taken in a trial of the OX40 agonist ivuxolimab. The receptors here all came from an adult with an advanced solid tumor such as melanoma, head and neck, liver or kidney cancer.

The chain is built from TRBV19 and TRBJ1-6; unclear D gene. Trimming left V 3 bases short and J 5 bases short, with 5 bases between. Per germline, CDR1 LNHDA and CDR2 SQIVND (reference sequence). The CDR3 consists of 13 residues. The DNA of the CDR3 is TGTGCCAGTAGTATTCTGGATAATTCACCCCTCCACTTT. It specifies CASSILDNSPLHF.

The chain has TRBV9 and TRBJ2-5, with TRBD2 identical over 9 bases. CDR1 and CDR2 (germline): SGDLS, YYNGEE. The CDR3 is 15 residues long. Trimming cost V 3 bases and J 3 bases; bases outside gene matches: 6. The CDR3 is CASSAFLAGKETQYF. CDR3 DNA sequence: TGTGCCAGCAGCGCTTTTCTAGCGGGGAAAGAGACCCAGTACTTC.

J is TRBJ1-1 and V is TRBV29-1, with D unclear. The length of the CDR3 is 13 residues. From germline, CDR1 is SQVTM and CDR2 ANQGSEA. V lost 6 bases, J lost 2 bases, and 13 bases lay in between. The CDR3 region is CSVNPDPNTEAFF. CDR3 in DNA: TGCAGCGTAAACCCTGACCCAAACACTGAAGCTTTCTTT.

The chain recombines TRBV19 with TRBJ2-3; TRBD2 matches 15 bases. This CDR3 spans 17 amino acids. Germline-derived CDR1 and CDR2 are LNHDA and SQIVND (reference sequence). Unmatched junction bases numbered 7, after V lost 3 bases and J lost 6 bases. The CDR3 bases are TGTGCCAGTAGTATTGGACTAGCGGGGGGGCCGGCGGATACGCAGTATTTT. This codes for CASSIGLAGGPADTQYF. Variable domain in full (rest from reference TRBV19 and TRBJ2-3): DGGITQSPKYLFRKEGQNVTLSCEQNLNHDAMYWYRQDPGQGLRLIYYSQIVNDFQKGDIAEGYSVSREKKESFPLTVTSAQKNPTAFYLCASSIGLAGGPADTQYFGPGTRLTVL.

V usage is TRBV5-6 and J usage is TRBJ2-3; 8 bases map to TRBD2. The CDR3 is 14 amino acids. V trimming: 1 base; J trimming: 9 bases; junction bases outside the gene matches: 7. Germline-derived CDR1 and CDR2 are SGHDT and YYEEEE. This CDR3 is CASSLFGGAGTQYF. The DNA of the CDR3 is TGTGCCAGCAGCTTGTTCGGGGGGGCAGGCACGCAGTATTTT.

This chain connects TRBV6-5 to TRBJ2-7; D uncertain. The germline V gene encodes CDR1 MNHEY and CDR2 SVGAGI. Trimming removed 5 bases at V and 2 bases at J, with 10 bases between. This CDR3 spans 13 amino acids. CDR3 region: CASSNPATYEQYF. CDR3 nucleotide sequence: TGTGCCAGCAGTAACCCAGCGACCTACGAGCAGTACTTC.

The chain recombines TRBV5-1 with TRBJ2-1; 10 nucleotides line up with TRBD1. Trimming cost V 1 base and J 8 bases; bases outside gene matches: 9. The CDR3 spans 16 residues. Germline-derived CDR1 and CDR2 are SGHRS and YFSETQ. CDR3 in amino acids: CASSLTGQGSLDEQFF. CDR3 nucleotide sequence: TGCGCCAGCAGCTTGACGGGACAGGGGTCTCTCGATGAGCAGTTCTTC.

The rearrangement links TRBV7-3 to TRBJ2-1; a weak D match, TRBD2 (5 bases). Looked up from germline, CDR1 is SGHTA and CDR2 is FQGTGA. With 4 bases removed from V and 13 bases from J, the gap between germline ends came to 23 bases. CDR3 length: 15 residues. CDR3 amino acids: CASSSRGSDNEGQFF. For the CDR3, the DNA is TGTGCCAGCAGCTCCCGCGGTTCCGACAATGAGGGTCAGTTCTTC.